This T cell receptor beta chain is drawn from a study of blood T cells in healthy people across ages. This clonotype appeared once. Then a second PCR, running about 6 to 12 cycles, was carried out with a sample-barcoded 5' primer and a J-beta primer mix. Each CDR3 protein is one row after TCRdb ran MiXCR on the 5' RACE reads. The sample holds 800,000 or so distinct CDR3 sequences, just under 25% seen once. The V segment lost 6 bases and the J segment 3 bases; nucleotides outside the gene matches: 10. This CDR3 is built from 15 residues. The germline V gene encodes CDR1 DFQATT and CDR2 SNEGSKA (reference sequence). This sample was shared with a second study, whose subject was T cells of mothers and their children. That work states: Mothers gave over 9 million TCR beta CDR3 reads each, and children 3 million to 3.5 million each. Slightly higher but non-significant overlap marked related mother-child pairs versus unrelated pairs.

The sequenced sample consisted of blood. The genes are TRBV20-1 and TRBJ2-7; 11 bases fit TRBD2. The sequence was collected from a boy aged 5 to 17 in good health. The CDR3 DNA reads as TGCAGTGCGAGCGATCCGGGACTAGCGGTCTACGAGCAGTACTTC. Its protein is CSASDPGLAVYEQYF.